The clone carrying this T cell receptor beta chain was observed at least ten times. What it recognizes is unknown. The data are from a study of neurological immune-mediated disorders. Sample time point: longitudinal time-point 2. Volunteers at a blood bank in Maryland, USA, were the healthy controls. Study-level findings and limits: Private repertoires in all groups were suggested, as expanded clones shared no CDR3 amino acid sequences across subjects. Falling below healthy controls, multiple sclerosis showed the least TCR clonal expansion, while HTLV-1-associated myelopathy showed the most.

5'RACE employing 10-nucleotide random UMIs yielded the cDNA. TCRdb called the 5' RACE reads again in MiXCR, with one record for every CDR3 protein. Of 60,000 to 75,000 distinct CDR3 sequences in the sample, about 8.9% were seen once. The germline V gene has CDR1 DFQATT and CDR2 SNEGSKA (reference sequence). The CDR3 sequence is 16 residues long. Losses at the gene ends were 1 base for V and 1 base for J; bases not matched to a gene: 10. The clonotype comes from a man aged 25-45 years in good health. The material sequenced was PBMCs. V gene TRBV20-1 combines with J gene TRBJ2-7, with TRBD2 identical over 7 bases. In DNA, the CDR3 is TGCAGTGCTAGAGGATTTTGGGGAGGGGAGTCCTACGAGCAGTACTTC. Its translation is CSARGFWGGESYEQYF.